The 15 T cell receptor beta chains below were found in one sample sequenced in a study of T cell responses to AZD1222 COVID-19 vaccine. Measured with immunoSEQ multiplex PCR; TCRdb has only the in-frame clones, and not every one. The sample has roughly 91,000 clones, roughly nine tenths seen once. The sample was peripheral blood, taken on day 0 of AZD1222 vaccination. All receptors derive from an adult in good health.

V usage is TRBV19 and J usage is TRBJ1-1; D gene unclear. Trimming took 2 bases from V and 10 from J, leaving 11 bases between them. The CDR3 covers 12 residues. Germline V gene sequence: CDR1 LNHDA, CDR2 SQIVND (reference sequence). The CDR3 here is CASSILGSGAFF. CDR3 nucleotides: TGTGCCAGTAGTATACTGGGGTCGGGAGCTTTCTTT.

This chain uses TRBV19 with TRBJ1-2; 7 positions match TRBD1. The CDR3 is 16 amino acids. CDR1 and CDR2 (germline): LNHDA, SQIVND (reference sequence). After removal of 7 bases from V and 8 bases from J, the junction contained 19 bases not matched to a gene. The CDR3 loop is CASNSGFARGILGYTF. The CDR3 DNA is TGTGCCAGTAATTCCGGGTTTGCCAGGGGGATTTTAGGCTACACCTTC.

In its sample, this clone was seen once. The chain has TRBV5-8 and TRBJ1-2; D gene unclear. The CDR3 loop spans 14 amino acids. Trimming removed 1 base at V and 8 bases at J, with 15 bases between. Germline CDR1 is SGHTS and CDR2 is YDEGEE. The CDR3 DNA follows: TGTGCCAGCAGCTTGTCATCTAAGCCAGTGGGCTACACCTTC. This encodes CASSLSSKPVGYTF.

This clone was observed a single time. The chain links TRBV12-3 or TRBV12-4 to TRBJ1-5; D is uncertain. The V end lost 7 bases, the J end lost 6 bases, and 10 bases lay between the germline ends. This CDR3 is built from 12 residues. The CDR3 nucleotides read TGTGCCAGCACGGCAGGCACTCAGCCCCAGCATTTT. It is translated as CASTAGTQPQHF.

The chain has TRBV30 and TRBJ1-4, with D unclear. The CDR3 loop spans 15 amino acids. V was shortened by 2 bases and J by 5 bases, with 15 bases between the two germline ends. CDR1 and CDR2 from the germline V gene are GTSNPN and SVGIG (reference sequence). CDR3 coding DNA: TGTGCCTGGAGTTTAAGGAGGAAAGGGAATGAAAAACTGTTTTTT. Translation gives CAWSLRRKGNEKLFF.

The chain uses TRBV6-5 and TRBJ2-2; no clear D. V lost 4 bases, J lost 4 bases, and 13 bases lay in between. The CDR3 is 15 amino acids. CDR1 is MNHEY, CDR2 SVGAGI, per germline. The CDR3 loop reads CASSLGLSSTGELFF. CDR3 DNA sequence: TGTGCCAGCAGTTTAGGCTTATCGAGCACCGGGGAGCTGTTTTTT.

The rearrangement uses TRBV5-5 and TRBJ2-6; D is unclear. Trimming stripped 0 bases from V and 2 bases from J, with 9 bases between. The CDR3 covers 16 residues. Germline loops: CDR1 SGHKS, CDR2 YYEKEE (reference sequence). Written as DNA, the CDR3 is TGTGCCAGCAGCTTGGACGTGGGCACTGGGGCCAACGTCCTGACTTTC. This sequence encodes CASSLDVGTGANVLTF.

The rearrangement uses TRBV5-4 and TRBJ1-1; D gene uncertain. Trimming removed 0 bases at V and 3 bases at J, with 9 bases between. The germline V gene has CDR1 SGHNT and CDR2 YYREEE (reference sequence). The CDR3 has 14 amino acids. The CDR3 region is CASSLEGIHTEAFF. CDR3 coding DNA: TGTGCCAGCAGCTTGGAAGGGATACACACTGAAGCTTTCTTT.

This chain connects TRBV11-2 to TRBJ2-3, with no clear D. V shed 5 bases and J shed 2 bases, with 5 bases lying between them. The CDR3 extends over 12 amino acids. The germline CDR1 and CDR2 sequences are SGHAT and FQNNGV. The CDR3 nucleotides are TGTGCCAGCAGCCTCTACACAGATACGCAGTATTTT. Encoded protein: CASSLYTDTQYF.

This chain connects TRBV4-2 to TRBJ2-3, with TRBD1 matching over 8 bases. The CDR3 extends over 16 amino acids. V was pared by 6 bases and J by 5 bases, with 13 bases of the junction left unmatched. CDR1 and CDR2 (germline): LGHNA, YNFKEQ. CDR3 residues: CASSPTLTGAGDTQYF. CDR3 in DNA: TGTGCCAGCAGTCCTACCCTGACAGGGGCGGGAGATACGCAGTATTTT.

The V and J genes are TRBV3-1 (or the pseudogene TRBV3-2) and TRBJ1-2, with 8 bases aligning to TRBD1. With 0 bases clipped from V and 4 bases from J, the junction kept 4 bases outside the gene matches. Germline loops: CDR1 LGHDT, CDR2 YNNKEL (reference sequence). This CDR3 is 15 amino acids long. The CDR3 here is CASSQDSGQAYGYTF. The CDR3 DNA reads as TGTGCCAGCAGCCAAGACTCGGGACAGGCCTATGGCTACACCTTC.

CDR3 sequence (DNA): TGTGCCAGCAGCAGCCGGGTTTTCAATCAGCCCCAGCATTTT. Its translation is CASSSRVFNQPQHF. This chain uses TRBV7-2 with TRBJ1-5, with no clear D. The CDR3 runs to 14 residues. Germline V gives CDR1 SGHTA, CDR2 FQGNSA. V lost 5 bases, J lost 3 bases, and 11 bases lay in between.

CDR3 sequence: CSVATSGRRGGELFF. The CDR3 DNA reads TGCAGCGTTGCGACTAGCGGGAGGAGGGGCGGGGAGCTGTTTTTT. The chain couples TRBV29-1 to TRBJ2-2; 13 bases are shared with TRBD2. Per germline, CDR1 SQVTM and CDR2 ANQGSEA. The CDR3 is 15 amino acids. Unmatched junction bases numbered 6, after V lost 4 bases and J lost 7 bases.

Here the CDR3 reads CASSYGQGQGTLHF. CDR3 DNA: TGTGCCAGCAGTTACGGACAGGGGCAAGGGACCCTCCACTTT. The V gene is TRBV6-5, the J gene TRBJ1-6; 9 bases map to TRBD1. This CDR3 comprises 14 residues. Looked up from germline, CDR1 is MNHEY and CDR2 is SVGAGI. Losses at the gene ends were 2 bases for V and 14 bases for J; bases not matched to a gene: 7.

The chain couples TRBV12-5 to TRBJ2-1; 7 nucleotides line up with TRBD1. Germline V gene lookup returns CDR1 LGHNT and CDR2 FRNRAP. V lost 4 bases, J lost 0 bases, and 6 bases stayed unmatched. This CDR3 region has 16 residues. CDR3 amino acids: CASGSTQGSSYNEQFF. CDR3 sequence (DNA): TGTGCTAGTGGTTCGACACAGGGGAGCTCCTACAATGAGCAGTTCTTC.